Each of the 26 T cell receptor beta chains below was sequenced from the same sample in a study of T-cell reconstitution after alpha-beta-depleted transplantation in children. Unique molecular identifiers were incorporated into the prepared TCRbeta library. One entry per CDR3 protein, called by TCRdb with MiXCR from the PCR reads. The sample holds more than 300,000 distinct CDR3 sequences, 16% seen once. The sequencing used PBMCs, mostly from graft donor cells, collected 360 days after TCRalphabeta/CD19-depleted stem cell transplant. Source of these receptors: a male patient between 2 and 9 years old who had a stem cell transplant for acute lymphoblastic leukemia, so the T cells may come from the graft donor.

In its sample, this clonotype was seen a few times. The V gene is TRBV5-5, the J gene TRBJ1-1; possibly TRBD1 for D (6 bases). This CDR3 is built from 14 residues. V was cut by 1 base and J by 10 bases, with 17 bases left in between. Looked up from germline, CDR1 is SGHKS and CDR2 is YYEKEE (reference sequence). Written as DNA, the CDR3 is TGTGCCAGCAGCTTGCTTCAGGGGCTGAGGGGAGCTTTCTTT. Protein product: CASSLLQGLRGAFF.

There are many counts of this clonotype. V is TRBV27 and J is TRBJ2-3; 9 positions match TRBD2. The CDR3 is 15 residues long. V dropped 3 bases and J dropped 5; count of bases not matched to a gene: 6. The germline V gene encodes CDR1 MNHEY and CDR2 SMNVEV (reference sequence). The CDR3 loop is CASSLREGRKDTQYF. CDR3 sequence (DNA): TGTGCCAGCAGTTTGCGGGAGGGCCGGAAAGATACGCAGTATTTT.

V and J are TRBV5-5 and TRBJ2-7; 14 positions match TRBD2. With V trimmed by 5 bases and J by 5 bases, 12 bases remained unmatched. Germline V CDR1 and CDR2: SGHKS, YYEKEE (reference sequence). The CDR3 has 17 residues. CDR3 loop: CASRAGLAGGHRDEQYF. CDR3 DNA: TGTGCCAGCAGAGCCGGACTAGCGGGAGGCCATAGGGACGAGCAGTACTTC.

The rearrangement joins TRBV11-2 to TRBJ2-5; the D is unclear. The CDR3 runs 13 residues. Germline CDR1 is SGHAT and CDR2 is FQNNGV. With 5 bases removed from V and 5 bases from J, the gap between germline ends came to 12 bases. This CDR3 is CASSLSIRETQYF. In DNA form, the CDR3 reads TGTGCCAGCAGCCTGAGCATTCGGGAGACCCAGTACTTC.

This clonotype was observed a single time. The V call is TRBV20-1, the J call TRBJ2-3, with D perhaps TRBD1 (5 bases). Trimming took off 6 bases at V and 1 base at J, with 11 bases between the two ends. Germline CDR1 and CDR2: DFQATT and SNEGSKA (reference sequence). The CDR3 spans 13 residues. CDR3 sequence reads: CSAPVGGTDTQYF. In DNA form, the CDR3 reads TGCAGTGCCCCGGTAGGGGGCACAGATACGCAGTATTTT.

CDR3 sequence (DNA): TGTGCCAGCAGTGAAATAGGACAAGAGACCCAGTACTTC. Protein sequence: CASSEIGQETQYF. The J gene is TRBJ2-5, the V gene TRBV2; D is uncertain. Trimming left V 2 bases short and J 2 bases short, with 6 bases between. The CDR3 runs 13 residues. CDR1 and CDR2 (germline): SNHLY, FYNNEI.

The chain recombines TRBV7-9 with TRBJ2-5; 8 bases fit TRBD2. Looked up from germline, CDR1 is SEHNR and CDR2 is FQNEAQ (reference sequence). The trim removed 1 base at V and 1 base at J, leaving 5 bases unmatched. The CDR3 loop spans 16 amino acids. The CDR3 sequence is CASSLVLAGPQETQYF. The DNA for the CDR3 is TGTGCCAGCAGCTTAGTGCTAGCGGGCCCCCAAGAGACCCAGTACTTC.

This clonotype showed up many times. The chain links TRBV12-3 or TRBV12-4 to TRBJ2-1; D remains ambiguous. This CDR3 is built from 15 residues. Deletions cut 5 bases from V and 7 bases from J, with 18 bases between. The CDR3 nucleotides are TGTGCCAGCAGTACTGCCCCATCTCGAAGGAATGAGCAGTTCTTC. This gives the protein CASSTAPSRRNEQFF.

This clonotype was counted at least ten times. The V call is TRBV12-3 or TRBV12-4, the J call TRBJ2-7; no clear D gene. CDR3 length equals 14 residues. V was shortened by 1 base and J by 3 bases, with 10 bases between the two germline ends. The CDR3 DNA follows: TGTGCCAGCAGTTTAGGGCGTCTCCACTACGAGCAGTACTTC. Translating gives CASSLGRLHYEQYF.

The table lists this clonotype with many counts. V and J are TRBV20-1 and TRBJ1-5; D gene unclear. Trimming cost V 3 bases and J 9 bases, with 15 bases left between them. CDR1 is DFQATT and CDR2 is SNEGSKA in the germline V gene (reference sequence). The length of the CDR3 is 13 residues. CDR3 nucleotide sequence: TGCAGTGCTAGTACTCCGGGTATAGGGCCCCAGCATTTT. It encodes CSASTPGIGPQHF.

In nucleotides, the CDR3 is TGTGCCAGCAGCCCCCGGGGGAGGAATTCCTACGAGCAGTACTTC. Amino acid sequence: CASSPRGRNSYEQYF. The chain links TRBV3-1 to TRBJ2-7, with D possibly matching TRBD2 (6 bases). The CDR3 runs to 15 residues. Germline V CDR1 and CDR2: LGHDT, YNNKEL (reference sequence). Trimming stripped 4 bases from V and 1 base from J, with 14 bases between.

V usage is TRBV29-1 and J usage is TRBJ2-5; D is possibly TRBD1 (6 bases). CDR3 length: 16 amino acids. With 1 base removed from V and 5 bases from J, the gap between germline ends came to 20 bases. The germline gives CDR1 SQVTM, CDR2 ANQGSEA. The CDR3 coding sequence is TGCAGCGTTGAAGGCATTGGGGAACAGGGCTTGGAGACCCAGTACTTC. Translating it yields CSVEGIGEQGLETQYF.

The J gene is TRBJ2-1, the V gene TRBV5-1; no clear D. Trimming left V 0 bases short and J 9 bases short, with 10 bases between. The CDR3 consists of 13 residues. Germline V CDR1 and CDR2: SGHRS, YFSETQ. This CDR3 reads CASSLELGLEQFF. DNA for the CDR3: TGCGCCAGCAGCTTGGAGCTCGGGCTTGAGCAGTTCTTC.

The rearrangement links TRBV5-1 to TRBJ2-1, with 8 nucleotides matching TRBD2. V lost 0 bases, J lost 2 bases, and 1 base stayed unmatched. Germline CDR1 is SGHRS and CDR2 is YFSETQ. CDR3 length equals 15 residues. The CDR3 reads CASSLETSAYNEQFF. In DNA form, the CDR3 reads TGCGCCAGCAGCTTGGAGACTAGCGCCTACAATGAGCAGTTCTTC. Supplemented by reference TRBV5-1 and TRBJ2-1, the full variable domain reads KAGVTQTPRYLIKTRGQQVTLSCSPISGHRSVSWYQQTPGQGLQFLFEYFSETQRNKGNFPGRFSGRQFSNSRSEMNVSTLELGDSALYLCASSLETSAYNEQFFGPGTRLTVL.

The chain has TRBV28 and TRBJ2-5; weak D call: TRBD1 (5 bases). From germline, CDR1 is MDHEN and CDR2 SYDVKM. This CDR3 is built from 16 residues. The germline V and J ends were trimmed by 2 bases and 5 bases, with 18 bases remaining between them. The CDR3 loop is CASSLVTDPQMETQYF. The CDR3, as DNA: TGTGCCAGCAGTTTAGTGACAGATCCGCAAATGGAGACCCAGTACTTC.

This clonotype was counted many times. The chain couples TRBV12-3 or TRBV12-4 to TRBJ2-2; TRBD2 agrees at 12 bases. The CDR3 consists of 20 residues. Trimming at V came to 6 bases and at J to 5 bases, leaving 19 bases not matched to a gene. CDR3 residues: CASSLGGLLAGGPGTGELFF. DNA for the CDR3: TGTGCCAGCAGCCTCGGGGGACTACTAGCGGGAGGTCCGGGGACCGGGGAGCTGTTTTTT.

This clonotype was seen repeatedly, ten times or more. This chain connects TRBV5-1 to TRBJ2-1; 12 positions agree with TRBD2. The CDR3 extends over 16 amino acids. V dropped 0 bases and J dropped 4; count of bases not matched to a gene: 2. Germline values: CDR1 SGHRS, CDR2 YFSETQ. CDR3: CASSLELAGGYNEQFF. The CDR3 coding sequence is TGCGCCAGCAGCTTGGAGCTAGCGGGAGGGTACAATGAGCAGTTCTTC.

V gene TRBV30 combines with J gene TRBJ2-5, with a possible D match to TRBD1 (6 bases). Deletions cut 1 base from V and 5 bases from J, with 11 bases between. This CDR3 spans 13 amino acids. Germline loops: CDR1 GTSNPN, CDR2 SVGIG (reference sequence). CDR3 sequence reads: CAWSGTAMETQYF. CDR3 nucleotide sequence: TGTGCCTGGAGTGGGACAGCAATGGAGACCCAGTACTTC.

This clonotype was detected only a few times. The rearrangement links TRBV30 to TRBJ2-1; the match to TRBD1 covers 7 bases. Germline-derived CDR1 and CDR2 are GTSNPN and SVGIG (reference sequence). This CDR3 region has 13 residues. The V and J ends lost 6 bases and 9 bases, in that order; junction bases with no gene match: 11. CDR3 protein: CACVGRGRVEQFF. DNA for the CDR3: TGTGCCTGCGTAGGCAGGGGGAGAGTTGAGCAGTTCTTC.

CDR3 region: CASWLDWGTDTQYF. The CDR3 region has the DNA TGTGCCAGCTGGCTAGATTGGGGCACAGATACGCAGTATTTT. The chain recombines TRBV6-1 with TRBJ2-3, with D unresolved. Between the trimmed V and J ends, which lost 8 bases and 1 base, there was a span of 13 bases. This CDR3 comprises 14 residues. The germline V gene encodes CDR1 MNHNS and CDR2 SASEGT.

This clonotype occurred once. The rearrangement uses TRBV15 and TRBJ1-5; D ambiguous. Germline loops: CDR1 LNHNV, CDR2 YYDKDF (reference sequence). This CDR3 is 15 amino acids long. The V and J ends lost 1 base and 11 bases respectively, with 18 bases between them. CDR3 region: CATSRGLDPDRAQHF. DNA for the CDR3: TGTGCCACCAGCAGAGGCCTCGACCCGGACCGGGCCCAGCATTTT.

This sequence joins TRBV7-2 and TRBJ2-5; D ambiguous. Between the trimmed V and J ends, which lost 1 base and 2 bases, there was a span of 11 bases. Germline CDR1 and CDR2: SGHTA and FQGNSA. The CDR3 totals 15 residues. The CDR3: CASSLVGRVQETQYF. The CDR3 DNA reads TGTGCCAGCAGCTTAGTCGGTAGGGTACAAGAGACCCAGTACTTC.

This clonotype was detected ten times or more. V gene TRBV28 combines with J gene TRBJ1-4; D remains ambiguous. Trimming left V 10 bases short and J 7 bases short, with 7 bases between. The germline CDR1 and CDR2 sequences are MDHEN and SYDVKM. The CDR3 loop spans 10 amino acids. The CDR3 sequence: CATSGEKLFF. CDR3 nucleotide sequence: TGTGCCACCTCGGGTGAAAAACTGTTTTTT.

Of note for this clonotype: One end of the junction varies from germline; a read error may be responsible. V is TRBV20-1 and J is TRBJ2-3; 10 bases map to TRBD2. Per the germline V gene, CDR1 is DFQATT and CDR2 is SNEGSKA (reference sequence). This CDR3 is built from 18 residues. CDR3 sequence: CCASLSSGSSPGRDTQYF. In DNA, the CDR3 is TGCTGTGCTAGCCTTTCTAGCGGGAGTTCCCCCGGTCGGGATACGCAGTATTTT.

This clonotype turned up a few times. The chain joins TRBV5-1 to TRBJ2-1; no definite D call. The CDR3 loop spans 13 amino acids. Trimming stripped 2 bases from V and 7 bases from J, with 10 bases between. Germline values: CDR1 SGHRS, CDR2 YFSETQ. In DNA, the CDR3 is TGCGCCAGCAGCTTTGGGGTTTCAAATGAGCAGTTCTTC. Translating it yields CASSFGVSNEQFF.

This clonotype was detected ten times or more. The chain uses TRBV25-1 and TRBJ2-7; D gene ambiguous. Trimming took off 5 bases at V and 3 bases at J, with 8 bases between the two ends. Germline V CDR1 and CDR2: MGHDK, SYGVNS. The CDR3 is made up of 12 amino acids. In nucleotides, the CDR3 is TGTGCCAGCAGTATACTGATCTACGAGCAGTACTTC. Its translation: CASSILIYEQYF.